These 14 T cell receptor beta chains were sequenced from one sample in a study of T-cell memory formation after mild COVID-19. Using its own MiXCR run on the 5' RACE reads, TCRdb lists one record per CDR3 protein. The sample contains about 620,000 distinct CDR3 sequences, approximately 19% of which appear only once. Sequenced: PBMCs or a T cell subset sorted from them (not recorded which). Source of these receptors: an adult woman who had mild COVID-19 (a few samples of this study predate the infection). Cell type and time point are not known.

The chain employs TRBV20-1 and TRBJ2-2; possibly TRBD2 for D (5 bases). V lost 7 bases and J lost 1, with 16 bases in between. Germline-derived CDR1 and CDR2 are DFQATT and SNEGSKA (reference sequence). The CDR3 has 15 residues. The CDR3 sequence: CSVHPRAGNTGELFF. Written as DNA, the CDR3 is TGCAGTGTCCACCCGAGGGCAGGGAACACCGGGGAGCTGTTTTTT.

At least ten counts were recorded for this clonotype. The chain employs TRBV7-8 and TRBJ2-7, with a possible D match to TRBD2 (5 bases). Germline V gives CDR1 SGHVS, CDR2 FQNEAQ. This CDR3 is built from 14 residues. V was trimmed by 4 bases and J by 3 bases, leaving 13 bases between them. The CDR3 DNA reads TGTGCCAGCAGCTCGCGGGTAGGGTTCTACGAGCAGTACTTC. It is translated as CASSSRVGFYEQYF.

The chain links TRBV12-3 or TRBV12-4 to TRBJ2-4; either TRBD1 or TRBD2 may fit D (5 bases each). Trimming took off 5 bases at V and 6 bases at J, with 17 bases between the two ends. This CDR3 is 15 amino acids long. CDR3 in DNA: TGTGCCAGCAGTCTAGGGGCTAGCCGAGCAAACATTCAGTACTTC. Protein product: CASSLGASRANIQYF.

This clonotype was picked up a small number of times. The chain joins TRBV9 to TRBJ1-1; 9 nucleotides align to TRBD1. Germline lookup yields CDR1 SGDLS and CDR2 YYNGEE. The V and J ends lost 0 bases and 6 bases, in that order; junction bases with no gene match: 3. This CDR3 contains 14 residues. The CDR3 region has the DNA TGTGCCAGCAGCGTAGGGGGACAGGGCGCTGAAGCTTTCTTT. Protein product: CASSVGGQGAEAFF.

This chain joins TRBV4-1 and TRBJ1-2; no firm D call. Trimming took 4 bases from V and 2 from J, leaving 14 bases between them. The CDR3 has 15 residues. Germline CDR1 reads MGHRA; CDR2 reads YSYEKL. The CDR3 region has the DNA TGCGCCAGCAGCCCGGAGATTGTGGGAAACTATGGCTACACCTTC. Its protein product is CASSPEIVGNYGYTF.

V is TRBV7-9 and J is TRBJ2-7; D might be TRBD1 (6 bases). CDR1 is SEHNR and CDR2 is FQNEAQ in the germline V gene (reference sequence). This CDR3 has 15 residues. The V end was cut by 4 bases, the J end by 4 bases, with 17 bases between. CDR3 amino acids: CASSSAGQGWYEQYF. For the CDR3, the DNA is TGTGCCAGCAGCTCCGCGGGCCAGGGGTGGTACGAGCAGTACTTC.

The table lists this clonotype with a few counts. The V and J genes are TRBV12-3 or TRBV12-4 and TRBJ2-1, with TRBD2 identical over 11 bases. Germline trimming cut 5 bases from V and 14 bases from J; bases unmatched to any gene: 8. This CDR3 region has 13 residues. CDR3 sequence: CASSATSGVMKFF. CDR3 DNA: TGTGCCAGCAGTGCGACTAGCGGGGTTATGAAGTTCTTC.

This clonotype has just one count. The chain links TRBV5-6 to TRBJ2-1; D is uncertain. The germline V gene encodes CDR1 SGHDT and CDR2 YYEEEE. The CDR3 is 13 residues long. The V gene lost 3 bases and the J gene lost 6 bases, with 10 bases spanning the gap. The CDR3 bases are TGTGCCAGCAGCTACGCCACGGGCAATGAGCAGTTCTTC. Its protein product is CASSYATGNEQFF.

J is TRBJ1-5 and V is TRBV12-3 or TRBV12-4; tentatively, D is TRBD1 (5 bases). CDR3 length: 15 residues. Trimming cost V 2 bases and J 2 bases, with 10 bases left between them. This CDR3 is CASSLIPGGNQPQHF. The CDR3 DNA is TGTGCCAGCAGTTTAATTCCGGGGGGCAATCAGCCCCAGCATTTT.

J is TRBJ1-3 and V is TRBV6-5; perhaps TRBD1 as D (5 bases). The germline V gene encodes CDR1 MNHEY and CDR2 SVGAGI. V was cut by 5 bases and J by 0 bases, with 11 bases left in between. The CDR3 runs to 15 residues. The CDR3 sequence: CASSRGESSGNTIYF. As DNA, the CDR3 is TGTGCCAGCAGTAGGGGCGAAAGCTCTGGAAACACCATATATTTT.

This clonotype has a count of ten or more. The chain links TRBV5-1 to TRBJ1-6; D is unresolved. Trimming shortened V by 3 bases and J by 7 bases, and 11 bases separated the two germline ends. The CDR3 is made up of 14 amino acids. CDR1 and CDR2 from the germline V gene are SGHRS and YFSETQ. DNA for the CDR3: TGCGCCAGCAGCTCCGCGGGCTTAAATTCACCCCTCCACTTT. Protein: CASSSAGLNSPLHF.

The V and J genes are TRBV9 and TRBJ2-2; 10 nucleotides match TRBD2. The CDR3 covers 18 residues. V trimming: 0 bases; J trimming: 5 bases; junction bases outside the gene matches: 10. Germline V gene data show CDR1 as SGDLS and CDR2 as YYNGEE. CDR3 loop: CASSVVASGGLKTGELFF. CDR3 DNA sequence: TGTGCCAGCAGCGTAGTGGCTAGCGGGGGCCTCAAGACCGGGGAGCTGTTTTTT.

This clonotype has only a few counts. The CDR3: CASSRTQRSYEQYF. CDR3 in DNA: TGCGCCAGCAGTCGGACTCAACGATCCTACGAGCAGTACTTC. The chain combines TRBV10-2 with TRBJ2-7; TRBD2 might be the D (5 bases). CDR1 and CDR2 from the germline V gene are WSHSY and SAAADI. CDR3 length: 14 amino acids. V shed 5 bases and J shed 1 base, with 12 bases lying between them.

The chain's CDR3 is CASSFGRDEQFF. The CDR3 coding sequence is TGTGCCAGCAGCTTCGGGCGGGATGAGCAGTTCTTC. The J gene is TRBJ2-1, the V gene TRBV7-3; D perhaps matches TRBD2 (5 bases). Trimming took 3 bases from V and 8 from J, leaving 8 bases between them. The CDR3 covers 12 residues. Germline V gene lookup returns CDR1 SGHTA and CDR2 FQGTGA.